This T cell receptor (beta chain) was profiled in a study of early T cells in non-severe SARS-CoV-2 infection. About the study: Bulk RNA isolated from unsorted whole blood underwent sequencing; chains were not paired. Study results and limitations: VDJdb matches were skewed toward anti-spike CD8 T cell responses.

Attachment of unique molecular identifiers to individual cDNA molecules was performed. TCRdb used MiXCR to reprocess the 5' RACE reads, holding one entry per CDR3 protein. Among some 40,000 distinct CDR3 sequences listed, about 12% were seen once. The junction had 0 bases not matched to a gene; V was cut back by 2 bases and J by 3 bases. The CDR3 consists of 14 residues. The germline V gene encodes CDR1 MNHEY and CDR2 SMNVEV (reference sequence). This clonotype appeared a few times. Antigen: not known. Sequencing was performed on whole blood. The receptor was derived from an adult who was a healthcare worker with PCR-confirmed SARS-CoV-2 infection or an uninfected control (not recorded which). The gene calls are TRBV27 and TRBJ2-1; 8 positions match TRBD1. As DNA, the CDR3 is TGTGCCAGCAGTTTAGGACAGGGCTACAATGAGCAGTTCTTC. Amino acids: CASSLGQGYNEQFF.